The rows below give T cell receptor beta chains drawn from one sample of a study of human T cells and chemical hapten exposure. TCRdb reprocessed the RACE reads via MiXCR and lists one record per CDR3 protein. The top ten clones hold 2.6% of a sample with about 85,000 distinct CDR3 sequences, about 8.5% of them seen once. This sample comprised whole blood, obtained in connection with sensitization to the hapten diphenylcyclopropenone (DPC). The receptors were sampled from a middle-aged man with alopecia areata. Some clones in this sample may be carry-over from other donors' samples. Both conserved end residues are part of each CDR3. A D gene is named only where the DNA matches it firmly. Part of the rows lack a size; the others show once, few, many or a class for expanded clones.

size,V,D,J,CDR3,DNA
-,TRBV10-3,-,TRBJ2-1,CATGTLGEQFF,TGTGCCACCGGAACCTTGGGTGAGCAGTTCTTC
-,TRBV18,TRBD1,TRBJ2-6,CASSPEGTEKTLTF,TGTGCCAGCTCACCAGAAGGGACAGAAAAAACCCTGACTTTC
many,TRBV28,-,TRBJ2-7,CASSPPPTTDEQYF,TGTGCCAGCAGTCCACCCCCCACCACGGACGAGCAGTACTTC
-,TRBV20-1,-,TRBJ1-2,CSARDSGTTYGYTF,TGCAGTGCTAGAGATTCCGGGACAACCTATGGCTACACCTTC
many,TRBV7-2,-,TRBJ2-7,CASSLGLGTYSYEQYF,TGTGCCAGCAGCTTAGGACTCGGGACCTACTCCTACGAGCAGTACTTC
-,TRBV30,-,TRBJ2-3,CAWSRGESSTDTQYF,TGTGCCTGGAGTCGCGGAGAGTCTAGCACAGATACGCAGTATTTT
-,TRBV4-2,-,TRBJ2-1,CASSQGNRDSNIF,TGTGCCAGCAGCCAAGGGAACCGGGACTCCAATATCTTC
-,TRBV5-4,-,TRBJ2-5,CASRTGTNQETQYF,TGTGCCAGCAGAACCGGGACGAATCAAGAGACCCAGTACTTC
-,TRBV25-1,-,TRBJ2-7,CAPSPYEQYF,TGTGCACCCTCCCCCTACGAGCAGTACTTC
few,TRBV4-2,-,TRBJ1-3,CAGRSGNTIYF,TGTGCCGGAAGATCTGGAAACACCATATATTTT
few,TRBV7-9,TRBD1,TRBJ2-2,CASSPDRGRYGELFF,TGTGCCAGCAGCCCTGACAGGGGGCGTTACGGGGAGCTGTTTTTT
-,TRBV10-3,TRBD1,TRBJ2-3,CAISVNRGLDTQYF,TGTGCCATCAGTGTGAACAGGGGATTAGATACGCAGTATTTT
few,TRBV6-6,-,TRBJ2-3,CASSQNTYTQYF,TGTGCCAGCAGTCAGAACACGTATACGCAGTATTTT
-,TRBV11-2,TRBD1,TRBJ2-2,CASSLNRGLNTGELFF,TGTGCCAGCAGCTTAAACAGGGGGCTCAACACCGGGGAGCTGTTTTTT
many,TRBV6-2/TRBV6-3,-,TRBJ1-1,CASSYQGLGTTEAFF,TGTGCCAGCAGTTATCAGGGATTGGGGACAACTGAAGCTTTCTTT
many,TRBV3-1,TRBD2,TRBJ2-2,CASSFSGLAGLGGTGELFF,TGTGCCAGCAGCTTTTCCGGACTAGCGGGACTGGGAGGCACCGGGGAGCTGTTTTTT
many,TRBV20-1,-,TRBJ1-4,CSATPGGKNEKLFF,TGCAGTGCAACCCCCGGCGGCAAGAATGAAAAACTGTTTTTT
few,TRBV28,-,TRBJ2-7,CATNAGSIAYEQYF,TGTGCCACTAACGCTGGGAGTATCGCCTACGAGCAGTACTTC
many,TRBV20-1,TRBD2,TRBJ2-1,CSARGTRGLDEQFF,TGCAGTGCTAGAGGGACTAGGGGTTTGGATGAGCAGTTCTTC
once,TRBV12-3/TRBV12-4,TRBD2,TRBJ2-4,CASSLSSSGTNIQYF,TGTGCCAGCAGCCTATCTTCTAGCGGGACGAACATTCAGTACTTC
-,TRBV6-6,-,TRBJ1-5,CASTQVPVNQPQHF,TGTGCCAGCACCCAGGTTCCGGTAAATCAGCCCCAGCATTTT
many,TRBV28,-,TRBJ1-2,CASVNGRRYGYTF,TGTGCCAGCGTTAATGGGCGCCGCTATGGCTACACCTTC
many,TRBV29-1,-,TRBJ2-5,CSVDAGGETQYF,TGCAGCGTTGACGCAGGAGGGGAGACCCAGTACTTC
-,TRBV3-1,TRBD2,TRBJ2-7,CASSQETSDSYEQYF,TGTGCCAGCAGCCAAGAGACTAGCGACTCCTACGAGCAGTACTTC
few,TRBV11-3,-,TRBJ2-1,CASSLADYEQFF,TGTGCCAGCAGCTTAGCCGACTATGAGCAGTTCTTC
-,TRBV6-2/TRBV6-3,TRBD2,TRBJ2-1,CASSYSPSGKYYNEQFF,TGTGCCAGCAGTTACTCGCCTAGCGGGAAATACTACAATGAGCAGTTCTTC
once,TRBV6-5,-,TRBJ1-1,CASKDTGNTEAFF,TGTGCCAGCAAAGACACCGGGAACACTGAAGCTTTCTTT
-,TRBV11-1,-,TRBJ2-7,CASSFGMGTYEQYF,TGTGCCAGCAGCTTCGGCATGGGTACCTACGAGCAGTACTTC
many,TRBV28,-,TRBJ1-6,CASLEGMDSPLHF,TGTGCCAGCCTCGAGGGTATGGATTCACCCCTCCACTTT
few,TRBV20-1,-,TRBJ2-3,CSARERTSTDTQYF,TGCAGTGCTAGGGAGAGGACCAGCACAGATACGCAGTATTTT
few,TRBV4-3,-,TRBJ2-1,CASSQDGAGNGYNEQFF,TGCGCCAGCAGCCAAGATGGGGCGGGGAACGGTTACAATGAGCAGTTCTTC
many,TRBV7-2,-,TRBJ2-1,CASSSTGYEQFF,TGTGCCAGCAGCTCTACTGGTTATGAGCAGTTCTTC
few,TRBV4-1,-,TRBJ1-6,CASSQLGGSYNSPLHF,TGCGCCAGCAGCCAATTGGGGGGCTCCTATAATTCACCCCTCCACTTT
-,TRBV18,TRBD1,TRBJ2-3,CASSASGTEARPDTQYF,TGTGCCAGCTCAGCATCCGGGACAGAGGCTCGACCAGATACGCAGTATTTT
many,TRBV3-1,-,TRBJ2-1,CASSLGVDEQFF,TGTGCCAGCAGCCTTGGGGTGGATGAGCAGTTCTTC
-,TRBV10-3,TRBD2,TRBJ2-3,CAISEPGLAGIDTQYF,TGTGCCATCAGTGAGCCCGGACTAGCGGGTATAGATACGCAGTATTTT
many,TRBV20-1,TRBD2,TRBJ2-3,CSAIYRLAWGDQDTQYF,TGCAGTGCCATATACAGACTAGCGTGGGGAGACCAAGATACGCAGTATTTT
few,TRBV6-6,-,TRBJ1-5,CASSQKAGTGRNQPQHF,TGTGCCAGCAGTCAAAAGGCCGGGACGGGTCGCAATCAGCCCCAGCATTTT
few,TRBV28,TRBD2,TRBJ2-5,CASSFHLTSGGETQYF,TGTGCCAGCAGTTTCCACTTGACTAGCGGGGGAGAGACCCAGTACTTC
-,TRBV29-1,TRBD2,TRBJ2-2,CSVEPSGGPAGELFF,TGCAGCGTTGAACCCTCGGGAGGGCCCGCCGGGGAGCTGTTTTTT
many,TRBV7-6,-,TRBJ1-4,CASSLAGGKKLFF,TGTGCCAGCAGCTTAGCAGGGGGGAAAAAACTGTTTTTT
few,TRBV6-2/TRBV6-3,TRBD2,TRBJ2-1,CASSVIAGRTRNEQFF,TGTGCCAGCAGTGTCATAGCGGGGAGGACCCGCAATGAGCAGTTCTTC
many,TRBV29-1,-,TRBJ2-7,CSVELSYEQYF,TGCAGCGTTGAATTGAGCTACGAGCAGTACTTC
many,TRBV6-1,-,TRBJ1-3,CASSEAGYGNTIYF,TGTGCCAGCAGTGAAGCAGGGTACGGAAACACCATATATTTT
-,TRBV14,TRBD1,TRBJ2-3,CASSRQGKVDTQYF,TGTGCCAGCAGCCGACAGGGGAAAGTAGATACGCAGTATTTT
many,TRBV27,TRBD2,TRBJ2-3,CASTTASGRFLRTDTQYF,TGTGCCAGCACGACGGCTAGCGGGAGGTTTTTAAGGACAGATACGCAGTATTTT
few,TRBV19,-,TRBJ2-1,CASSTARATWNEQFF,TGTGCCAGTAGTACCGCTCGCGCGACCTGGAATGAGCAGTTCTTC
-,TRBV20-1,TRBD2,TRBJ2-3,CSASLLADSTDTQYF,TGCAGTGCTAGCCTACTAGCGGATAGCACAGATACGCAGTATTTT
-,TRBV20-1,-,TRBJ2-7,CSARLGEQYF,TGCAGTGCTAGATTGGGGGAGCAGTACTTC
few,TRBV25-1,-,TRBJ2-3,CASSSVASDLGTQYF,TGTGCCAGCAGTTCGGTGGCTAGCGATCTTGGTACGCAGTATTTT